This is a list of T cell receptor beta chains from one sample in a study of cytomegalovirus exposure and HLA in healthy donors. Clones were read by immunoSEQ multiplex PCR, and TCRdb kept only the in-frame ones, dropping some. Counted here are around 200,000 clones, about 80% occurring once; the ten biggest clones make up approximately 4.4%. Specimen: PBMCs. The receptors here all came from a woman aged 25 to 39 in good health and CMV-seropositive. Both conserved end residues are trimmed from each CDR3. Size is omitted from some rows. Given values are once, few, many or a class for expanded clones.

abundance	j_gene	v_gene	CDR3aa
-	TRBJ1-1	TRBV5-5	ASSLAGPWRDTEAF
-	TRBJ2-7	TRBV5-4	ASSSQGAGEQY
-	TRBJ2-1	TRBV14	ASSQGLAAYNEQF
-	TRBJ2-1	TRBV7-8	ASSPERLARYNEQF
-	TRBJ1-6	TRBV4-3	ASSYTGNGSPLH
many	TRBJ2-7	TRBV13	ASSYVARGREQY
-	TRBJ1-4	TRBV5-1	ASSRRRDSEGSEKLF
once	TRBJ1-1	TRBV19	ASSILTQPNTEAF
few	TRBJ1-2	TRBV7-8	ASSLAPDSNGYT
once	TRBJ1-2	TRBV27	ASSLWGDRETNGYT
-	TRBJ1-1	TRBV7-9	ASSFPLGSAGTEAF
-	TRBJ1-5	TRBV27	ASSSRQGNQPQH
-	TRBJ2-5	TRBV7-9	ASSPGATLY
-	TRBJ2-7	TRBV7-9	ASSSDYEQY
-	TRBJ1-2	TRBV5-6	ASSLQLANYGYT
few	TRBJ2-7	TRBV7-2	ASSLGPDSSYEQY
-	TRBJ1-1	TRBV18	ASSPSEVVNTEAF
-	TRBJ2-2	TRBV5-1	ASSLRLAESTGELF
-	TRBJ1-1	TRBV19	ATTGQPNTEAF
-	TRBJ1-4	TRBV19	ASIAGGRGEKLF
-	TRBJ2-3	TRBV13	ASSLGRGRGADTQY
once	TRBJ1-1	TRBV6-1	ASSADRTEAF
-	TRBJ1-3	TRBV21-1	ASSKAGGNASNHSGNTIY
few	TRBJ2-5	TRBV14	ASSQATGGQTQY
-	TRBJ2-1	TRBV4-1	ASSQAAGPSYNEQF
-	TRBJ1-1	TRBV19	ASTTLDSSSPNTEAF
-	TRBJ2-3	TRBV6-1	ASSELGTVDTQY
-	TRBJ2-1	TRBV4-3	ASSQIYSGRGNEQF
few	TRBJ2-1	TRBV18	ASSPLTSSGGADEQF
-	TRBJ2-4	TRBV21-1	ASSKGGLAKNIQY
-	TRBJ2-3	TRBV9	ASSVGTSANTQY
-	TRBJ1-1	TRBV4-3	ASSQERQLETEAF
-	TRBJ2-1	TRBV7-6	ASSLVGAYNEQF
-	TRBJ2-3	TRBV2	ASSISGGADTQY
-	TRBJ2-3	TRBV4-2	ASSQPTSGDTDTQY
-	TRBJ2-3	TRBV29-1	SVRPRGDRVTDTQY
-	TRBJ2-7	TRBV7-2	ASSPLESYEQY
-	TRBJ2-2	TRBV5-1	ASSSGLAGGHGELF